This T cell receptor beta chain was captured by sequencing in a study of OX40 agonist ivuxolimab in advanced cancers. Regarding the research as a whole: Ivuxolimab was a fully human IgG2 agonistic monoclonal antibody targeting the costimulatory receptor OX40 (CD134). Intravenous ivuxolimab was administered to patients every 2 weeks at six dose levels: 0.01, 0.1, 0.3, 1.5, 3 and 10 mg/kg. Of the approximately 53 patients in dose escalation, approximately 20 had hepatocellular carcinoma, some 15 had melanoma, 9 had renal cell carcinoma and 9 had head and neck cancer. Patients were allowed to have had prior anti-PD-1, anti-PD-L1 or anti-CTLA-4 therapy, and around 40% of the dose-escalation patients had previously received checkpoint inhibitors. Peripheral TCRbeta sequencing was intended to test whether TCR sequence diversity was altered and clonal T-cell expansion was caused by ivuxolimab. Partial responses were achieved by three dose-escalation patients, of whom one had hepatocellular carcinoma and two had cutaneous melanoma. The paper covers the monotherapy dose-escalation part of the phase I ivuxolimab trial, which included N ≈ 50 patients. In the dose-escalation cohort, 82.7% of patients were male, and the mean age was approximately 60 years, with a range of about 23 to 90.

For sequencing of the TCRbeta CDR3 region, genomic DNA was extracted from the sorted cells. The immunoSEQ Assay was used to sequence the TCRbeta CDR3 regions. TCRdb took this table from immuneACCESS and kept in-frame rearrangements with V and J called. Such tables lack part of the clones; where checked against another copy, unresolved V genes explain under half of the gap, and the rest is unexplained. For this sample the table gives about 110,000 clones, of which approximately 90% were detected only once. The top ten hold around 0.7% of the sample. Results the study describes overall, beyond this receptor: After ivuxolimab, more expanded clones were found on average in CD8+ T cells than in CD4+ T cells. Low levels of normalized T-cell clonal expansion were also seen in some nonresponding patients. At doses of 0.1 to 3.0 mg/kg, clonal expansion of both CD4+ and CD8+ T cells in blood was seen between baseline and week 6. Which antigens the clonally expanded peripheral T cells were specific for was not determined. In partial responders in the 0.1-3.0 mg/kg groups, normalized peripheral clonal expansion was found to be among the lowest, especially among CD8+ T cells.

This clone has more than one count but fewer than ten. Its cognate antigen has yet to be identified. Base qualities were left out, and no much larger clone turns up one base away. Via the germline V gene, CDR1 is SGDLS and CDR2 YYNGEE. A distance of 16 bases separates the germline ends of V and J, which lose 3 bases and 6 bases respectively. Spanning cysteine to phenylalanine, the CDR3 consists of 15 amino acids. Of all the DNA, just the CDR3 is kept, 45 bases in frame from base 1. Patients with autoimmune disease history or receiving systemic immunosuppression were excluded from the trial. Peripheral blood for TCR sequencing was drawn from every dose cohort at baseline, at cycle 4 day 1 and at cycle 7 day 1. Samples came from an open-label, multicenter, first-in-human phase I dose-escalation trial of ivuxolimab. The trial enrolled adults with locally advanced or metastatic head and neck squamous cell, hepatocellular, melanoma or renal cell carcinoma. CD4+ and CD8+ T cells were sorted separately from peripheral blood before TCR sequencing.

This chain joins TRBV9 to TRBJ2-1, with a tentative D gene TRBD1 over 6 matching bases. This clonotype originated in an adult with an advanced solid tumor such as melanoma, head and neck, liver or kidney cancer. The sequenced sample was CD4+ or CD8+ T cells sorted from blood, obtained in a trial of the OX40 agonist ivuxolimab. For the CDR3, the sequence is CASSASVQQGNEQFF. The sequenced DNA: TGTGCCAGCAGCGCTTCAGTCCAACAGGGCAATGAGCAGTTCTTC.